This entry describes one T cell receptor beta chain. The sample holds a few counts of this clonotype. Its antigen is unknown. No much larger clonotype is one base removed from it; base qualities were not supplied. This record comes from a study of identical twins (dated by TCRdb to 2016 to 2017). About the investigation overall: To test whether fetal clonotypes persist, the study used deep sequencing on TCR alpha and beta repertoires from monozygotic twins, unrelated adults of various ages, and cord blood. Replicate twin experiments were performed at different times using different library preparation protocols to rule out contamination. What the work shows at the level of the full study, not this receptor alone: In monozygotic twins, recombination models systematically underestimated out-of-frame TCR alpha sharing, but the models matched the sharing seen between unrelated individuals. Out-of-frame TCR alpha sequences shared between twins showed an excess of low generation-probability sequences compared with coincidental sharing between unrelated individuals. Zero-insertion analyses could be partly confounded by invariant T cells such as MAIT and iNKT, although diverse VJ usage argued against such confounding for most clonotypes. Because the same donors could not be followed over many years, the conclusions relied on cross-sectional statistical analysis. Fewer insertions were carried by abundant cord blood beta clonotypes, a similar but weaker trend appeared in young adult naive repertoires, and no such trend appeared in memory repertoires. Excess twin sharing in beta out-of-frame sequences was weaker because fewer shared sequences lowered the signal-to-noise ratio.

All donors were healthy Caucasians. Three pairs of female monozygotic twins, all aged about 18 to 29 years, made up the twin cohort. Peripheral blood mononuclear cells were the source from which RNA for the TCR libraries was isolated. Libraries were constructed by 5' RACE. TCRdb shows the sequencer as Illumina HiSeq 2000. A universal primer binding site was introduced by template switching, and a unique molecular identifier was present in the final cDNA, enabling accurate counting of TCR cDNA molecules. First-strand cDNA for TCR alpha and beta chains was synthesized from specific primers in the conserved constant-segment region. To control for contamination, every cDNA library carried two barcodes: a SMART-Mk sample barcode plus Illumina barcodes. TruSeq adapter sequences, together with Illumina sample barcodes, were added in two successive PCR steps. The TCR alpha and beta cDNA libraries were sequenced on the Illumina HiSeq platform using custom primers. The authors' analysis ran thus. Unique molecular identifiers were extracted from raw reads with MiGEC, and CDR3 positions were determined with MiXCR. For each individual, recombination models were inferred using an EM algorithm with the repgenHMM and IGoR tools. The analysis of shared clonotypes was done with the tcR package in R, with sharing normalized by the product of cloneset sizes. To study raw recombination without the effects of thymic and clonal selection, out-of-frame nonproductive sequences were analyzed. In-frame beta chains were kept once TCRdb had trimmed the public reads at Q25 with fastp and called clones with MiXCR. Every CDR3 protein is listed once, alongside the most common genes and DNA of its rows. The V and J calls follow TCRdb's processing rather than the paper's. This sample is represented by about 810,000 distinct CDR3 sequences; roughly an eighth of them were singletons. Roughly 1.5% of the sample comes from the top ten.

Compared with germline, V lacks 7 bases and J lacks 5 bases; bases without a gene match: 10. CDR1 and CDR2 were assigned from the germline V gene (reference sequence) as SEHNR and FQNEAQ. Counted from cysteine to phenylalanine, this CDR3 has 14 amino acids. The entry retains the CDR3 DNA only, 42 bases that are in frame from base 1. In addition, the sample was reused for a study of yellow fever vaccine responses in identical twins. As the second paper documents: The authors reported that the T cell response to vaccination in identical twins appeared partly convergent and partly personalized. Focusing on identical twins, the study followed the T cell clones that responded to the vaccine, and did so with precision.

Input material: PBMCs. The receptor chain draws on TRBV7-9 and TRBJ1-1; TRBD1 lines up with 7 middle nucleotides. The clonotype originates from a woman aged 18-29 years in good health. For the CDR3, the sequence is CASTSTGRETEAFF. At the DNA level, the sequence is TGTGCCAGCACCTCGACAGGGAGGGAAACTGAAGCTTTCTTT.